These 20 T cell receptor beta chains share one sample of origin, sequenced in a study of blood T cell repertoires in COVID-19. Generated by immunoSEQ multiplex PCR, the TCRdb table keeps only in-frame clones and is missing some. Altogether about 290,000 clones are present, roughly 86% being singletons, with the ten largest covering 11%. The sequenced sample consisted of peripheral blood. The source is a woman aged 25 to 39 with COVID-19, enrolled during active disease.

The genes are TRBV5-1 and TRBJ1-6; TRBD1 matches 7 bases. The V gene's germline CDR1 is SGHRS and CDR2 YFSETQ. The V and J ends lost 3 bases and 7 bases, in that order; junction bases with no gene match: 4. The CDR3 runs to 14 residues. CDR3 region: CASSWDSGNSPLHF. DNA of the CDR3: TGCGCCAGCAGCTGGGACAGCGGGAATTCACCCCTCCACTTT.

The chain couples TRBV28 to TRBJ1-1, with 7 bases aligning to TRBD1. The CDR3 sequence is 11 residues long. Trimming at V came to 5 bases and at J to 11 bases, leaving 5 bases not matched to a gene. CDR1 is MDHEN and CDR2 is SYDVKM in the germline V gene. CDR3 region: CASSRQGAAFF. CDR3 nucleotides: TGTGCCAGCAGTAGACAGGGTGCGGCTTTCTTT.

This chain uses TRBV19 with TRBJ1-6, with D perhaps matching TRBD1 (5 bases). CDR1 is LNHDA, CDR2 SQIVND, per germline (reference sequence). Trimming shortened V by 4 bases and J by 7 bases, and 11 bases separated the two germline ends. CDR3 length: 14 amino acids. CDR3 residues: CASSTPRANSPLHF. CDR3 nucleotides: TGTGCCAGTAGTACCCCCAGGGCAAATTCACCCCTCCACTTT.

V and J are TRBV11-2 and TRBJ1-3; D is ambiguous. V shed 3 bases and J shed 8 bases, with 17 bases lying between them. The CDR3 is 15 amino acids. Per the germline V gene, CDR1 is SGHAT and CDR2 is FQNNGV. CDR3 DNA: TGTGCCAGCAGCTTCCACACGGCACGAGGAGACACCATATATTTT. Protein sequence: CASSFHTARGDTIYF.

The J gene is TRBJ2-2, the V gene TRBV19; 7 nucleotides match TRBD1. Germline CDR1 and CDR2: LNHDA and SQIVND (reference sequence). The CDR3 has 18 amino acids. V lost 7 bases and J lost 0; bases outside the gene matches: 14. The CDR3 reads CASKGAGRSLSNTGELFF. The CDR3 nucleotides are TGTGCCAGTAAGGGGGCAGGGCGATCCTTATCGAACACCGGGGAGCTGTTTTTT.

The chain combines TRBV6-4 with TRBJ1-6; 7 nucleotides line up with TRBD1. V gave up 2 bases and J gave up 9 bases; unmatched junction bases: 7. The germline gives CDR1 MRHNA, CDR2 SNTAGT. The CDR3 spans 15 residues. The CDR3 loop is CASSDRQGSVSPLHF. CDR3 in DNA: TGTGCCAGCAGTGACAGACAGGGCAGTGTTTCACCCCTCCACTTT.

This clone is a singleton in its sample. V gene TRBV28 combines with J gene TRBJ1-2, with D unresolved. In germline, CDR1 is MDHEN, CDR2 SYDVKM. The CDR3 totals 14 residues. V lost 6 bases and J lost 5, with 16 bases in between. CDR3 sequence: CASSPNMGRYGYTF. As DNA, the CDR3 is TGTGCCAGCAGCCCCAACATGGGGAGGTATGGCTACACCTTC.

This rearrangement joins TRBV7-9 to TRBJ2-7, with 9 bases that match TRBD1. Unmatched junction bases numbered 11, after V lost 5 bases and J lost 9 bases. The CDR3 is 14 residues long. Germline loops: CDR1 SEHNR, CDR2 FQNEAQ (reference sequence). CDR3 nucleotide sequence: TGTGCCAGCAGCCTGGGACAGGGATACGGCGGGCAGTACTTC. This encodes CASSLGQGYGGQYF.

The V and J genes are TRBV7-9 and TRBJ2-7, with 7 bases aligning to TRBD1. Germline assignment: CDR1 SEHNR and CDR2 FQNEAQ (reference sequence). The CDR3 has 13 residues. V gave up 6 bases and J gave up 3 bases; unmatched junction bases: 5. This chain's CDR3 is CASSRRDSYEQYF. CDR3 nucleotides: TGTGCCAGCAGTCGTCGGGACAGCTACGAGCAGTACTTC.

This clone has only one observation. The V gene is TRBV21-1, the J gene TRBJ1-2; the D call in the table, TRBD1, was not verified against the DNA. TRBV21-1 is tagged as a pseudogene. The CDR3 sequence is 14 residues long. CDR3 residues: CASSMTGDSGGYTF. In DNA, the CDR3 is TGTGCCAGCAGCATGACAGGGGATAGCGGTGGCTACACCTTC.

The V and J genes are TRBV27 and TRBJ2-7, with TRBD1 matching 9 bases. CDR1 and CDR2 (germline): MNHEY, SMNVEV (reference sequence). CDR3 length: 14 residues. Unmatched junction bases numbered 4, after V lost 5 bases and J lost 2 bases. CDR3: CASSIGQGTYEQYF. As DNA, the CDR3 is TGTGCCAGCAGTATCGGACAGGGGACCTACGAGCAGTACTTC.

This chain joins TRBV11-3 and TRBJ1-1; D gene uncertain. V was shortened by 1 base and J by 9 bases, with 9 bases between the two germline ends. CDR1 and CDR2 (germline): SGHNT, YENEEA. The CDR3 contains 12 residues. Here the CDR3 DNA reads TGTGCCAGCAGCTTAGTGCGCGGGAAAGCTTTCTTT. It codes for CASSLVRGKAFF.

This clone came up once. This chain joins TRBV29-1 and TRBJ2-2; no reliable D call. CDR1 is SQVTM and CDR2 is ANQGSEA in the germline V gene. Trimming removed 6 bases at V and 7 bases at J, with 9 bases between. This CDR3 region has 11 residues. Here the CDR3 reads CSVGMIGELFF. CDR3 bases: TGCAGCGTCGGTATGATCGGGGAGCTGTTTTTT.

The V gene is TRBV29-1, the J gene TRBJ2-2; tentative D call: TRBD1 (7 bases). This CDR3 is 12 amino acids long. Trimming took off 3 bases at V and 9 bases at J, with 11 bases between the two ends. Germline values: CDR1 SQVTM, CDR2 ANQGSEA. Written as DNA, the CDR3 is TGCAGCGTTGAGACAGGGAGGCGGGAGCTGTTTTTT. It encodes CSVETGRRELFF.

The chain links TRBV4-1 to TRBJ2-3; maybe TRBD1 (6 bases). Germline CDR1 reads MGHRA; CDR2 reads YSYEKL. V lost 4 bases and J 6 bases, leaving 14 bases between the germline ends. The CDR3 loop spans 14 amino acids. CDR3 protein: CASSRDILGDTQYF. CDR3 DNA: TGCGCCAGCAGCCGGGACATATTGGGGGATACGCAGTATTTT.

The chain carries TRBV6-5 and TRBJ2-7, with a tentative D call TRBD2 (6 bases). Trimming took off 2 bases at V and 6 bases at J, with 17 bases between the two ends. CDR1 and CDR2 (germline): MNHEY, SVGAGI. The CDR3 consists of 15 residues. The CDR3: CASSYGGTPPTEQYF. As DNA, the CDR3 is TGTGCCAGCAGTTACGGAGGGACTCCGCCTACCGAGCAGTACTTC.

This rearrangement joins TRBV4-2 to TRBJ1-2; a weak D match, TRBD1 (6 bases). CDR3 length: 15 amino acids. With 4 bases removed from V and 4 bases from J, the gap between germline ends came to 16 bases. Germline CDR1 LGHNA, CDR2 YNFKEQ. CDR3 region: CASSRPLQGSYGYTF. The CDR3 nucleotides read TGTGCCAGCAGCCGCCCCCTACAGGGAAGCTATGGCTACACCTTC.

The gene calls are TRBV2 and TRBJ1-1; D not resolved. The CDR3 runs 13 residues. The germline V and J ends were trimmed by 3 bases and 1 base, with 6 bases remaining between them. Germline V lookup: CDR1 SNHLY, CDR2 FYNNEI. CDR3 residues: CASSDSRNTEAFF. The CDR3 bases are TGTGCCAGCAGTGACAGTCGGAACACTGAAGCTTTCTTT.

This rearrangement joins TRBV18 to TRBJ2-3; D is undetermined. This CDR3 contains 14 residues. V was pared by 1 base and J by 6 bases, with 11 bases between. Per the germline V gene, CDR1 is KGHSH and CDR2 is LQKENI. CDR3 coding DNA: TGTGCCAGCTCACCACTCGGTTTGCGGGATACGCAGTATTTT. Translation: CASSPLGLRDTQYF. Drawing the rest from reference TRBV18 and TRBJ2-3, the complete variable domain is NAGVMQNPRHLVRRRGQEARLRCSPMKGHSHVYWYRQLPEEGLKFMVYLQKENIIDESGMPKERFSAEFPKEGPSILRIQQVVRGDSAAYFCASSPLGLRDTQYFGPGTRLTVL.

This chain connects TRBV19 to TRBJ1-5, with D maybe TRBD1 (5 bases). The germline CDR1 and CDR2 sequences are LNHDA and SQIVND (reference sequence). Trimming removed 5 bases from V and 5 bases from J, with 13 bases in between. CDR3 size: 14 residues. In DNA, the CDR3 is TGTGCCAGTAGTCAAAGACAGCTCGATCAGCCCCAGCATTTT. Protein sequence: CASSQRQLDQPQHF.